This TCR beta chain was captured in a study of blood T cell repertoires in COVID-19. Study-level background: Samples representing acute and convalescent COVID-19 were sourced from the United States, Italy and Spain. Sample material is recorded as cDNA or gDNA derived from T cells, B-cell-depleted T cells, or PBMCs.

Authors' methods: The authors estimated nucleated cell counts from reference gene primer amplification. TCRdb's table, derived via immunoSEQ multiplex PCR, lists solely in-frame clones and lacks some. For V, J and clone size, that table is used; D and trimming come from the DNA. The table includes some 190,000 clones, approximately 77% detected once. Trimming took 3 bases from V and 4 from J, leaving 18 bases between them. CDR1 and CDR2 from the germline V gene are SNHLY and FYNNEI. CDR3 length: 16 residues. This TCR was recovered from a woman over 75 with active or convalescent COVID-19. The chain combines TRBV2 with TRBJ2-5; tentatively, D is TRBD1 (6 bases). The sequenced sample consisted of peripheral blood. This CDR3 is CASSEGLGAGAETQYF. DNA of the CDR3: TGTGCCAGCAGTGAGGGTTTGGGGGCCGGGGCAGAGACCCAGTACTTC.